Each of the 4 T cell receptor beta chains below was sequenced from the same sample in a study. In TCRdb, the 5' RACE reads were re-called with MiXCR into one record per CDR3 protein. The data show almost 8,500 distinct CDR3 sequences, around 63% seen once. The specimen was tumor-infiltrating naive CD4+ T cells sorted from the breast tumor. The subset is: naive CD4+ T cells, CD4+CD45RA+CD25-. These receptors came from a female donor with breast cancer.

V and J are TRBV12-3 or TRBV12-4 and TRBJ2-3; D might be TRBD1 (6 bases). V lost 3 bases and J lost 2, with 9 bases in between. CDR3 size: 14 residues. Here the CDR3 reads CASSLLGATDTQYF. The CDR3 region has the DNA TGTGCCAGCAGTTTGTTGGGGGCCACAGATACGCAGTATTTT.

This sequence joins TRBV3-1 and TRBJ1-4; 7 nucleotides agree with TRBD1. This CDR3 is 15 amino acids long. Germline V gene lookup returns CDR1 LGHDT and CDR2 YNNKEL (reference sequence). After removal of 3 bases from V and 3 bases from J, the junction contained 4 bases not matched to a gene. For the CDR3, the DNA is TGTGCCAGCAGCCAGACCGGGACAGCTAATGAAAAACTGTTTTTT. Protein product: CASSQTGTANEKLFF.

This clonotype was detected a few times. The genes are TRBV6-5 and TRBJ1-2, with D hard to call. CDR3 length: 13 residues. Trimming took off 7 bases at V and 8 bases at J, with 17 bases between the two ends. The V gene's germline CDR1 is MNHEY and CDR2 SVGAGI. The CDR3 here is CASTPSGGRGYTF. CDR3 sequence (DNA): TGTGCCAGCACCCCAAGTGGAGGCCGCGGCTACACCTTC.

The genes are TRBV6-1 and TRBJ2-1, with D uncertain. The CDR3 runs to 15 residues. The germline V gene encodes CDR1 MNHNS and CDR2 SASEGT. V gave up 6 bases and J gave up 9 bases, with 21 bases separating them. The chain's CDR3 is CASSNNFGLVSEQFF. The CDR3 coding sequence is TGTGCCAGCAGCAACAACTTTGGTCTCGTGAGTGAGCAGTTCTTC.